Below, 10 T cell receptor beta chains from the same sample are listed, as sequenced in a study of OX40 agonist ivuxolimab in advanced cancers. The receptor library was made with the immunoSEQ multiplex PCR assay. The immuneACCESS repertoire file appears here via TCRdb, limited to in-frame rearrangements. These files lack a portion of the clones; in checked studies, under half of the deficit traces to unresolved V genes, and the cause of the others is not known. A total of more than 70,000 clones appear in this sample, roughly 92% of them only once. The ten biggest clones cover 2.5% to 3.5% of the sample. The sequences come from CD4+ or CD8+ T cells sorted from blood, collected in a trial of the OX40 agonist ivuxolimab. The origin of the receptors is an adult with an advanced solid tumor such as melanoma, head and neck, liver or kidney cancer.

The chain couples TRBV15 to TRBJ2-1; TRBD1 is a possible D gene (5 bases). Germline V gene lookup returns CDR1 LNHNV and CDR2 YYDKDF (reference sequence). The CDR3 runs to 16 residues. V gave up 0 bases and J gave up 7 bases, with 16 bases separating them. As DNA, the CDR3 is TGTGCCACCAGCAGAGATATGGGGCGCTACTCAAATGAGCAGTTCTTC. This encodes CATSRDMGRYSNEQFF.

V gene TRBV5-1 combines with J gene TRBJ1-6; possibly TRBD1 for D (5 bases). Germline-derived CDR1 and CDR2 are SGHRS and YFSETQ. V dropped 1 base and J dropped 3 bases, with 8 bases sitting between them. The CDR3 contains 15 residues. This CDR3 reads CASSLRGVYNSPLHF. CDR3 sequence (DNA): TGCGCCAGCAGCTTGAGAGGGGTCTATAATTCACCCCTCCACTTT.

The chain joins TRBV6-1 to TRBJ2-7; D perhaps matches TRBD2 (7 bases). Germline loops: CDR1 MNHNS, CDR2 SASEGT. V gave up 2 bases and J gave up 3 bases, with 11 bases separating them. The CDR3 spans 14 residues. CDR3 sequence (DNA): TGTGCCAGCAGTGAACAGGGAGGGGGCTACGAGCAGTACTTC. It encodes CASSEQGGGYEQYF.

The CDR3, as DNA: TGTGCCAGCTCATACAGGGGGGAGGGGACAGATACGCAGTATTTT. It translates to CASSYRGEGTDTQYF. This chain links TRBV6-5 with TRBJ2-3; TRBD1 is a possible D gene (8 bases). Germline V gene lookup returns CDR1 MNHEY and CDR2 SVGAGI. With 8 bases removed from V and 3 bases from J, the gap between germline ends came to 18 bases. This CDR3 spans 15 amino acids.

J is TRBJ2-1 and V is TRBV28; 8 bases align to TRBD2. In germline, CDR1 is MDHEN, CDR2 SYDVKM. With V trimmed by 4 bases and J by 0 bases, 5 bases remained unmatched. The CDR3 runs to 16 residues. This chain's CDR3 is CASSSGGASSYNEQFF. Here the CDR3 DNA reads TGTGCCAGCAGTTCCGGGGGGGCCAGCTCCTACAATGAGCAGTTCTTC.

The DNA for the CDR3 is TGTGCCAGTAGTTCAGGACTACCAAACTACGAGCAGTACTTC. It codes for CASSSGLPNYEQYF. The chain employs TRBV19 and TRBJ2-7; a possible D gene is TRBD2 (6 bases). The CDR3 totals 14 residues. The V gene lost 5 bases and the J gene lost 3 bases, with 14 bases spanning the gap. Germline CDR1 and CDR2: LNHDA and SQIVND (reference sequence).

This chain uses TRBV30 with TRBJ2-4; D may be TRBD2 (7 bases). Deletions cut 3 bases from V and 0 bases from J, with 15 bases between. Germline assignment: CDR1 GTSNPN and CDR2 SVGIG (reference sequence). This CDR3 is 16 amino acids long. The DNA for the CDR3 is TGTGCCTGGAGGATGGGGGGGCTCCGAGCCAAAAACATTCAGTACTTC. The encoded protein is CAWRMGGLRAKNIQYF.

This clone came up once. The chain recombines TRBV9 with TRBJ2-1, with 8 bases fitting TRBD2. Germline V CDR1 and CDR2: SGDLS, YYNGEE. The CDR3 is 17 residues long. The V segment lost 0 bases and the J segment 0 bases; nucleotides outside the gene matches: 5. CDR3 in amino acids: CASSVDTSGTSYNEQFF. DNA of the CDR3: TGTGCCAGCAGCGTAGACACTAGCGGCACCTCCTACAATGAGCAGTTCTTC.

This clone was seen once. The CDR3 sequence is CASSESWGGHLNTEAFF. In DNA form, the CDR3 reads TGCGCCAGCAGTGAGTCGTGGGGAGGACATTTGAACACTGAAGCTTTCTTT. The genes are TRBV10-2 and TRBJ1-1; possible D gene TRBD1, 5 bases. Germline values: CDR1 WSHSY, CDR2 SAAADI. Trimming left V 0 bases short and J 0 bases short, with 14 bases between. This CDR3 region has 17 residues.

The chain links TRBV5-1 to TRBJ2-3, with D possibly being TRBD1 (6 bases). CDR1 is SGHRS and CDR2 is YFSETQ in the germline V gene. Trimming removed 4 bases from V and 3 bases from J, with 12 bases in between. The CDR3 is made up of 14 amino acids. The CDR3 loop is CASSQGTITDTQYF. CDR3 DNA: TGCGCCAGCAGCCAGGGGACAATAACAGATACGCAGTATTTT.